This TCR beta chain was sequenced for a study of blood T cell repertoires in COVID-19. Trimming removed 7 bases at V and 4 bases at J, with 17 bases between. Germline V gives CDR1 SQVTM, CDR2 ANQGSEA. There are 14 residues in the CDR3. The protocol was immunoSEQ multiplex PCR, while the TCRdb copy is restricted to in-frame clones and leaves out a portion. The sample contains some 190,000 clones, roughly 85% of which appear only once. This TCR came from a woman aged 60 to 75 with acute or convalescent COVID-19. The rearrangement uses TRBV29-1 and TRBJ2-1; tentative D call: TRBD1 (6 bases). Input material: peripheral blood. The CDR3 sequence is CSAAGTNLYNEQFF. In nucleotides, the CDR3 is TGCAGCGCAGCCGGGACAAACCTTTACAATGAGCAGTTCTTC.